This T cell receptor (beta chain) originates from a study of cytomegalovirus exposure and HLA in healthy donors. The CDR3 contains 12 residues. V lost 8 bases to trimming and J lost 5 bases, with 13 bases between them. The V gene's germline CDR1 is MGHDK and CDR2 SYGVNS. Produced via immunoSEQ multiplex PCR; TCRdb's table is partial and in-frame only. Of 220,000 or so clones in the sample, over 80% were seen once. The TCR sequence derives from a woman between 25 and 40 years old in good health and CMV-seropositive. J is TRBJ2-7 and V is TRBV25-1; weak D call: TRBD2 (6 bases). Sequencing used PBMCs. Here the CDR3 reads CASWDGGNEQYF. In DNA form, the CDR3 reads TGTGCCAGCTGGGACGGGGGAAACGAGCAGTACTTC.